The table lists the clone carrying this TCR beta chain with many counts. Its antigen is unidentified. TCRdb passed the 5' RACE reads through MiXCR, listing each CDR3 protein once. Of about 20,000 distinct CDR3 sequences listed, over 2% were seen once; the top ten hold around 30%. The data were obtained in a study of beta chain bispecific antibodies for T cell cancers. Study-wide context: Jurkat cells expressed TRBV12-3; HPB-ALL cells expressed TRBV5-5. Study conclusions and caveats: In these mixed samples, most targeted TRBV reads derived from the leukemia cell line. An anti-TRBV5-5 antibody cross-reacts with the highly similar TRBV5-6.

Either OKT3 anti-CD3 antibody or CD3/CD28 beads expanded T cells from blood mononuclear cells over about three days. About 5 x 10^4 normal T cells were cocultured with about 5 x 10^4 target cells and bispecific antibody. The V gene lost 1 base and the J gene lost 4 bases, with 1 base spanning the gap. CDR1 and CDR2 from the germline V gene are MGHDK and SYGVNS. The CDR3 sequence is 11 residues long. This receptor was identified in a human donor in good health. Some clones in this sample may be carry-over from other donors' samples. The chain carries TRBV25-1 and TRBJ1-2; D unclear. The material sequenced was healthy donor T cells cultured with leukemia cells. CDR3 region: CASSEFYGYTF. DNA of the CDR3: TGTGCCAGCAGTGAATTCTATGGCTACACCTTC.